The rows below give T cell receptor beta chains drawn from one sample of a study of T-cell memory formation after mild COVID-19. A single record per CDR3 protein comes from TCRdb applying MiXCR to the 5' RACE reads. The profile shows about 15,000 distinct CDR3 sequences, about 20% of them singletons. The sequencing input was PBMCs or a T cell subset sorted from them (not recorded which). The receptor source for this set is an adult woman who had mild COVID-19 (a few samples of this study predate the infection). Cell type and time point are not known. Both conserved end residues are part of each CDR3. The D gene is left open where the match is weak. Not every row has a clone size; where given, it reads once, few, many or a size class.

abundance,v_gene,d_gene,j_gene,CDR3aa,CDR3nt
once,TRBV5-1,TRBD1,TRBJ1-1,CASSSGDRSPNTEAFF,TGCGCCAGCAGCTCGGGGGACAGGAGCCCGAACACTGAAGCTTTCTTT
medium-sized,TRBV5-1,-,TRBJ2-3,CASSLGLSTDTQYF,TGCGCCAGCAGCTTGGGTCTGAGCACAGATACGCAGTATTTT
-,TRBV6-2/TRBV6-3,TRBD2,TRBJ2-3,CASSYLAGPFTDTQYF,TGTGCCAGCAGTTACTTAGCGGGGCCATTCACAGATACGCAGTATTTT
-,TRBV10-3,-,TRBJ2-7,CAVSATYEQYF,TGTGCCGTTTCCGCGACCTACGAGCAGTACTTC
-,TRBV11-2,-,TRBJ2-5,CASSLGQVEVGEETQYF,TGTGCCAGCAGCTTGGGGCAGGTGGAGGTCGGGGAAGAGACCCAGTACTTC
many,TRBV9,-,TRBJ1-1,CASSVPLNTEAFF,TGTGCCAGCAGCGTTCCCTTAAACACTGAAGCTTTCTTT
many,TRBV27,-,TRBJ2-1,CASSNRDAHNEQFF,TGTGCCAGCAGCAACCGGGACGCCCACAATGAGCAGTTCTTC
many,TRBV11-1,TRBD2,TRBJ2-1,CASSLWREELSLHEQFF,TGTGCCAGCAGCCTATGGCGGGAGGAACTTAGCTTGCATGAGCAGTTCTTC
many,TRBV4-1,TRBD2,TRBJ2-1,CASSQVGPSGGAWDEQFF,TGCGCCAGCAGCCAAGTGGGCCCTAGCGGGGGGGCCTGGGATGAGCAGTTCTTC
many,TRBV13,-,TRBJ1-1,CASSPGGSIEAFF,TGTGCCAGCAGTCCCGGAGGGTCAATTGAAGCTTTCTTT
many,TRBV12-3/TRBV12-4,-,TRBJ1-4,CASSLSRDLTTNEKLFF,TGTGCCAGCAGTTTATCTCGCGATTTAACAACTAATGAAAAACTGTTTTTT
many,TRBV5-1,-,TRBJ1-5,CASSLDATQNQPQHF,TGCGCCAGCAGCTTGGATGCGACACAGAATCAGCCCCAGCATTTT
many,TRBV30,-,TRBJ1-2,CAWSRTTLHYGYTF,TGTGCCTGGAGCAGGACAACCCTCCACTATGGCTACACCTTC
few,TRBV5-1,-,TRBJ2-3,CASSRRTITDTQYF,TGCGCCAGCAGCCGAAGGACTATCACAGATACGCAGTATTTT
many,TRBV6-5,-,TRBJ2-7,CASSEDSPTYEQYF,TGTGCCAGCAGTGAGGACAGCCCCACCTACGAGCAGTACTTC
many,TRBV7-2,-,TRBJ2-1,CASSSKGLKNNEQFF,TGTGCCAGCAGCTCAAAAGGACTCAAAAACAATGAGCAGTTCTTC
many,TRBV7-2,TRBD1,TRBJ2-7,CASSFTGGNYEQYF,TGTGCCAGCAGCTTTACAGGGGGGAACTACGAGCAGTACTTC
many,TRBV10-3,-,TRBJ2-7,CAISDYAGDEQYF,TGTGCCATCAGTGATTACGCAGGCGACGAGCAGTACTTC
many,TRBV20-1,-,TRBJ1-1,CSARGLVGLGAFF,TGCAGTGCTAGGGGCTTGGTTGGTTTGGGAGCTTTCTTT
many,TRBV7-2,-,TRBJ2-5,CASSHFKLEETQYF,TGTGCCAGCAGCCACTTTAAGCTGGAAGAGACCCAGTACTTC
many,TRBV5-1,-,TRBJ1-2,CASSPQGSNYGYTF,TGCGCCAGCAGCCCGCAGGGTTCTAACTATGGCTACACCTTC
-,TRBV23-1,-,TRBJ2-5,CASSPGQETQYF,TGCGCCAGCAGTCCAGGGCAAGAGACCCAGTACTTC
many,TRBV10-3,-,TRBJ2-3,CAISESGVTSTDTQYF,TGTGCCATCAGTGAGTCGGGGGTGACTAGCACAGATACGCAGTATTTT
many,TRBV18,-,TRBJ1-1,CASSPPGGNTEAFF,TGTGCCAGCTCACCACCGGGGGGGAACACTGAAGCTTTCTTT
medium-sized,TRBV5-6,TRBD1,TRBJ1-6,CASNSRTGTGFSPLHF,TGTGCCAGCAACTCCCGGACGGGGACAGGGTTTTCACCCCTCCACTTT
many,TRBV20-1,-,TRBJ1-4,CSARNRDSELFF,TGCAGTGCTAGAAACCGGGACTCGGAACTGTTTTTT
many,TRBV19,-,TRBJ1-1,CASSIGWDTEAFF,TGTGCCAGTAGTATAGGATGGGACACTGAAGCTTTCTTT
many,TRBV11-2,-,TRBJ2-3,CASSSQGGGLLPYF,TGTGCCAGCAGCTCCCAGGGCGGGGGCCTGCTACCGTATTTT
-,TRBV20-1,-,TRBJ2-7,CSARDLGGTASSYEQYF,TGCAGTGCTAGAGATTTAGGGGGGACAGCTTCCTCCTACGAGCAGTACTTC
many,TRBV12-3/TRBV12-4,TRBD1,TRBJ1-1,CASSPNTGGRVNTEAFF,TGTGCCAGCAGTCCCAATACAGGGGGTCGGGTCAACACTGAAGCTTTCTTT